The clone carrying this TCR beta chain was counted many times. The sample is drawn from a study of T cells after yellow fever vaccination. Background on the study: The fractions with low cell numbers were processed using SMART-Seq v4 Ultra Low Input.

By 5'RACE template switching, TCR cDNA was produced, with a universal primer site and UMIs added in the process. TCRdb re-called the 5' RACE reads through MiXCR, storing one row per CDR3 protein. Here the sample spans 500,000 to 650,000 distinct CDR3 sequences, about a sixth being singletons. Trimming took 4 bases from V and 2 from J, leaving 5 bases between them. Germline V gene sequence: CDR1 SGHDT, CDR2 YYEEEE. This CDR3 is built from 12 residues. The chain couples TRBV5-6 to TRBJ2-3; no reliable D call. The starting material was PBMCs, obtained about 5 days after the first yellow fever vaccination. This clonotype originated in a man aged 18-30 years who received the YFV17D yellow fever vaccine. CDR3 amino acids: CASSQTTDTQYF. The DNA of the CDR3 is TGTGCCAGCAGCCAGACCACAGATACGCAGTATTTT.